This T cell receptor (beta chain) was captured by sequencing in a study of blood T cell repertoires in COVID-19. Participants were placed into cohorts based on the clinical history they reported. This table comes from immunoSEQ multiplex PCR, and its TCRdb copy is limited to in-frame clones, with some not included. The sample contains about 200,000 clones, approximately 80% of which appear only once. Trimming cost V 0 bases and J 0 bases, with 21 bases left between them. This CDR3 spans 19 amino acids. Looked up from germline, CDR1 is SGHRS and CDR2 is YFSETQ. This TCR was sampled from a woman aged 60-70 years with acute COVID-19. This chain links TRBV5-1 with TRBJ1-1; D ambiguous. The specimen sequenced was PBMCs or T cells enriched from blood (not recorded which). The chain's CDR3 is CASSLDRSGSLRVNTEAFF. In DNA form, the CDR3 reads TGCGCCAGCAGCTTGGATCGGTCGGGGAGCCTTAGGGTGAACACTGAAGCTTTCTTT.